This T cell receptor (beta chain) was recovered during a study of PD-1 blockade in classical Hodgkin lymphoma. Whole-study findings and limits: Complete responders started with a diversity level that resembled newly diagnosed patients at baseline. Prior therapy or disease activity may underlie the repertoire differences, whose causes remain undefined.

The time point was: cycle 4 day 1 (C4D1), after 6 weeks of nivolumab. Each and every patient relapsed after autologous stem cell transplantation, and patients got differing brentuximab vedotin exposure. CDR3 length: 16 amino acids. Trimming stripped 4 bases from V and 1 base from J, with 14 bases between. The germline V gene has CDR1 SGHVS and CDR2 FQNEAQ. In the case of this clone: Its target is not known.

Libraries were prepared by immunoSEQ multiplex PCR; TCRdb keeps only in-frame clonotypes and omits some of them. This sample has around 50,000 clones; around 90% occur once, and the top ten carry more than 11%. V and J are TRBV7-8 and TRBJ1-5; D remains ambiguous. The specimen was peripheral blood mononuclear cells (PBMCs), collected before the fourth cycle of nivolumab. This TCR derives from a human donor with classical Hodgkin lymphoma. The CDR3 DNA follows: TGTGCCAGCAGCTCACCGATAAGAGGGAGCAATCAGCCCCAGCATTTT. The encoded protein is CASSSPIRGSNQPQHF.